This is a list of T cell receptor beta chains from one sample in a study of blood T cell repertoires in COVID-19. Profiling relied on immunoSEQ multiplex PCR, and the TCRdb table lists in-frame clones only, not all of them. The data show 70,000 to 95,000 clones, around 92% seen once. The sequenced material came from peripheral blood. Every receptor here comes from a woman aged 55-69 years with active COVID-19. CDR3s include the opening cysteine and the closing phenylalanine or tryptophan. Size values are once, few and many counts, or a class for expanded clones, and some rows have none.

>TRBV30|NA|13|TRBJ1-2
CAWSMGQGGGYTF
>TRBV28|NA|14|TRBJ1-5
CASRQTGVVQPQHF
>TRBV24-1|once|14|TRBJ2-1
CATSDLYRDNEQFF
>TRBV5-1|NA|12|TRBJ1-1
CASSLGVTEAFF
>TRBV15|NA|13|TRBJ2-2
CATSRDTSGELFF
>TRBV7-2|NA|15|TRBJ1-6
CASSLGQGWNSPLHF
>TRBV28|NA|12|TRBJ1-2
CASKTLTVGYTF
>TRBV5-6|NA|17|TRBJ2-7
CASSLSSGDTFSYEQYF
>TRBV6-5|NA|14|TRBJ1-1
CASRLKTGRTEAFF
>TRBV28|NA|16|TRBJ1-5
CASSPPGTGLGQPQHF
>TRBV6-5|NA|13|TRBJ2-7
CASSYGTNYEQYF
>TRBV19|NA|16|TRBJ1-5
CASGGGGSGSNQPQHF
>TRBV28|NA|13|TRBJ2-7
CASSLVSAYEQYF
>TRBV7-9|NA|12|TRBJ2-3
CASSRSPDTQYF
>TRBV6-6|NA|13|TRBJ2-7
CASSRDGAYEQYF
>TRBV9|once|17|TRBJ2-3
CASSEGSTSGYTDTQYF
>TRBV6-6|NA|14|TRBJ1-1
CASSPPGQGAEAFF
>TRBV9|NA|15|TRBJ2-1
CASSVDGQVYNEQFF
>TRBV6-6|NA|13|TRBJ1-5
CASSRQVYQPQHF
>TRBV18|NA|15|TRBJ2-7
CASSPGTGYPYEQYF
>TRBV20-1|NA|13|TRBJ2-7
CSASAGRSDEQYF
>TRBV14|NA|13|TRBJ2-3
CASSRTPKDTQYF
>TRBV4-3|NA|17|TRBJ2-3
CASSQGTSGGGTDTQYF
>TRBV28|NA|14|TRBJ2-7
CASSPSTVTYEQYF
>TRBV24-1|NA|14|TRBJ2-2
CATSSGSLTGELFF
>TRBV11-3|NA|15|TRBJ1-2
CATPIRFPGNYGYTF
>TRBV11-2|NA|13|TRBJ1-1
CASSLERGTEAFF
>TRBV28|NA|15|TRBJ1-1
CASRPLRQLNTEAFF
>TRBV7-9|NA|12|TRBJ2-1
CASSSGQGIEFF
>TRBV6-5|NA|15|TRBJ1-6
CASTQRGFDNSPLHF
>TRBV5-6|NA|13|TRBJ2-3
CASSLTTGHTQYF
>TRBV5-1|NA|15|TRBJ2-1
CASSGTSGSFNEQFF